Listed here is a single TCR beta chain. The target antigen is unknown. A library of TCRbeta sequences, prepared with unique molecular identifiers, was generated. One entry per CDR3 protein results from TCRdb running MiXCR on the PCR reads. The sample contains approximately 1,000,000 distinct CDR3 sequences, about 31% of which appear only once. The data were taken from a study of T-cell reconstitution after alpha-beta-depleted transplantation in children. Germline CDR1 and CDR2: SGHAT and FQNNGV. Between the trimmed V and J ends, which lost 2 bases and 0 bases, there was a span of 11 bases. This CDR3 spans 16 amino acids. Study observations and caveats: Recipient T cells and thymic progenitors that survived were the source of the high TCRbeta diversity seen at day 60 in some patients. Most T-cell counts and diversity one year after the transplant came from T cells that were newly produced. Expanded graft clones numbering several hundred reportedly gave rise to alpha-beta T cells about two months after transplant.

Sequenced here: PBMCs, mostly from graft donor cells, sampled 360 days after TCRalphabeta/CD19-depleted stem cell transplant. This receptor was identified in a boy under two years old who had a stem cell transplant for SCID, so the T cells may come from the graft donor. This chain uses TRBV11-2 with TRBJ2-1, with D unresolved. The CDR3 sequence is CASSLTAGSSYNEQFF. The CDR3 DNA reads as TGTGCCAGCAGCTTAACGGCAGGAAGCTCCTACAATGAGCAGTTCTTC.